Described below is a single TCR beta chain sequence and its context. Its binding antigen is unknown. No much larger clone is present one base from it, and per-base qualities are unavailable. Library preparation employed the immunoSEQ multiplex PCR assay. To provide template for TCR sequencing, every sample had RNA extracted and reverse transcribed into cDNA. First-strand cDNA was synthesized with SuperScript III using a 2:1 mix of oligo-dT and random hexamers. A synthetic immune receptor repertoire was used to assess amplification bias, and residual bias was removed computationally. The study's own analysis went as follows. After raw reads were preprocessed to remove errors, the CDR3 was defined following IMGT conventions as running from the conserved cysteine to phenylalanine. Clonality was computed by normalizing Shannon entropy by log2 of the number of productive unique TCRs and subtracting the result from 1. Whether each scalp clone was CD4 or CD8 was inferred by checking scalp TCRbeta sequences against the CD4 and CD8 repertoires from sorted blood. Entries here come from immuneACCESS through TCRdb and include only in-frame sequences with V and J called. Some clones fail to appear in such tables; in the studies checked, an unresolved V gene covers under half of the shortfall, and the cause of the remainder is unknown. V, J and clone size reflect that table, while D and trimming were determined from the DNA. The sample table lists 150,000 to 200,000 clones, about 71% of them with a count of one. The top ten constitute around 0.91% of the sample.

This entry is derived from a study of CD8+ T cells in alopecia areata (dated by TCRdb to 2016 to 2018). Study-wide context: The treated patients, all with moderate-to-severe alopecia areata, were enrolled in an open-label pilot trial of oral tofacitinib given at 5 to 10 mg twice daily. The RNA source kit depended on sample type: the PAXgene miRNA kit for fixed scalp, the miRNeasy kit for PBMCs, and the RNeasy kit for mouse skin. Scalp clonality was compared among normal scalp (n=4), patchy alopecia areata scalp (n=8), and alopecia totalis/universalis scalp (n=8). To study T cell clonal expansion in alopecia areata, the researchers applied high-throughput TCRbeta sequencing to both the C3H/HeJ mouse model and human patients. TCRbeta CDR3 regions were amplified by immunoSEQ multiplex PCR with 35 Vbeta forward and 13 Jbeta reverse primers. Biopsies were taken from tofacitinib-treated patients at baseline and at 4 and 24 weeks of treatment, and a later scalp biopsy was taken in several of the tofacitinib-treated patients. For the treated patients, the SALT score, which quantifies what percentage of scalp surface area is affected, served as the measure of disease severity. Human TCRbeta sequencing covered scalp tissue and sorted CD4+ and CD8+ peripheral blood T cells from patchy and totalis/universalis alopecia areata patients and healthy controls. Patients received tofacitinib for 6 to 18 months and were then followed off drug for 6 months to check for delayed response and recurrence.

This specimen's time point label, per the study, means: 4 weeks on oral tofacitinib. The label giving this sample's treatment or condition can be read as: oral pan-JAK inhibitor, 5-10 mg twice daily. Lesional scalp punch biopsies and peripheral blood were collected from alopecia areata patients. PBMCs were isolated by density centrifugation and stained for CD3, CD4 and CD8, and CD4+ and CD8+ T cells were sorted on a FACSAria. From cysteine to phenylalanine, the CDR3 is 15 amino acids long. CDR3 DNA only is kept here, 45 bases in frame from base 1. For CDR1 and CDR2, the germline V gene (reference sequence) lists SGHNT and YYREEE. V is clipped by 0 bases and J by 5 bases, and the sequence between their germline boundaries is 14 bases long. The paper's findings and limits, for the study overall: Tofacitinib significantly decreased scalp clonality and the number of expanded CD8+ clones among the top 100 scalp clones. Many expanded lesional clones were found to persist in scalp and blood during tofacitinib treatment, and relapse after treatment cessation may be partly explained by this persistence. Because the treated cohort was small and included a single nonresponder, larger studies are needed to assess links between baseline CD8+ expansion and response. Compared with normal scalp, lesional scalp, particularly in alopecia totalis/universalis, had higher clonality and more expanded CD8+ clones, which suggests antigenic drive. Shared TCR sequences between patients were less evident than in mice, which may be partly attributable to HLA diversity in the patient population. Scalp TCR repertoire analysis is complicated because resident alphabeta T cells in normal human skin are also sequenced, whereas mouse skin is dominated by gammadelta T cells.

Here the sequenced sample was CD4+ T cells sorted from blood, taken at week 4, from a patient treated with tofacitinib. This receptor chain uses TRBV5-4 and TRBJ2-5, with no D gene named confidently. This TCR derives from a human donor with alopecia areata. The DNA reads TGTGCCAGCAGCTTGGGGGAAAGTCCTGGGGAGACCCAGTACTTC. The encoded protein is CASSLGESPGETQYF.